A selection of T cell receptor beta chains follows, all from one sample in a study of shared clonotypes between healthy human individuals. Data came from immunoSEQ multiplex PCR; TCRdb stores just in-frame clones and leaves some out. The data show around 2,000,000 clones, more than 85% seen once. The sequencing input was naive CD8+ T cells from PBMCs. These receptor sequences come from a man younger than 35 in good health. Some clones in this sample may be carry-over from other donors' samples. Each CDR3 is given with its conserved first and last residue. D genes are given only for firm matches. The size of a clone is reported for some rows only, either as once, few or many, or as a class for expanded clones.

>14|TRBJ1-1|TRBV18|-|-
TGTGCCAGCTCACCCCCGTTATTTAGCACTGAAGCTTTCTTT
CASSPPLFSTEAFF
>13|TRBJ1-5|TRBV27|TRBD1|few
TGTGCCAGCAGTTGGGACAGGGATCAGCCCCAGCATTTT
CASSWDRDQPQHF
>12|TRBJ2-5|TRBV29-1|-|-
TGCAGCGTTAGCCGGGGAGAGGAGACCCAGTACTTC
CSVSRGEETQYF
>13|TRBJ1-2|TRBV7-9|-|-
TGTGCCAGCAGCTTCCAGGGGAGCTATGGCTACACCTTC
CASSFQGSYGYTF
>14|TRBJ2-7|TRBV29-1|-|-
TGCAGCGTTGAAGGAACAGGGGGGGCCTACGAGCAGTACTTC
CSVEGTGGAYEQYF
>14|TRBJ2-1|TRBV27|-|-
TGTGCCAGCAGTTTAGGCTCCTCCTACAATGAGCAGTTCTTC
CASSLGSSYNEQFF
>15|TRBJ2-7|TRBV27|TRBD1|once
TGTGCCAGCAGTGCGGACAGGGCCAGCTCCTACGAGCAGTACTTC
CASSADRASSYEQYF
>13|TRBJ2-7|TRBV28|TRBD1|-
TGTGCCAGCAGTCCTCGGACAGGCTACGAGCAGTACTTC
CASSPRTGYEQYF
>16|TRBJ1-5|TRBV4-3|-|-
TGCGCCAGCAGCCAAAATCCCCCCGCGGTAGGTCAGCCCCAGCATTTT
CASSQNPPAVGQPQHF
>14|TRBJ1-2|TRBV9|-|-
TGTGCCAGCAGCGAGAGGACGGGACTTTTGGGCTACACCTTC
CASSERTGLLGYTF
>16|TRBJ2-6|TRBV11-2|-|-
TGTGCCAGCAGGGGGAGAGGGGGAGCTGGGGCCAACGTCCTGACTTTC
CASRGRGGAGANVLTF
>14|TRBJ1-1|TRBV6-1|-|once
TGTGCCAGCAGTGTGGGCAGGGGACTCCCTGAAGCTTTCTTT
CASSVGRGLPEAFF
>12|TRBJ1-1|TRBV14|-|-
TGTGCCAGCAGCCAAGTCTGGACTGAAGCTTTCTTT
CASSQVWTEAFF
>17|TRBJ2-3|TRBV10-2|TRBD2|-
TGCGCCAGCAGTTCCCCCCCGGGACTAGCGGGCACAGATACGCAGTATTTT
CASSSPPGLAGTDTQYF
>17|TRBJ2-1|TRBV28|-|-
TGTGCCAGCAGTTTACACAGACAGGATTCACACGGCAATGAGCAGTTCTTC
CASSLHRQDSHGNEQFF
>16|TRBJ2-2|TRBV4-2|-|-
TGTGCCAGCAGATTGGGGGAGGCCCCTGGGGCCGGGGAGCTGTTTTTT
CASRLGEAPGAGELFF
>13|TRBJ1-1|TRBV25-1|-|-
TGTGCCAGCCGCCGACGGCTGAACACTGAAGCTTTCTTT
CASRRRLNTEAFF
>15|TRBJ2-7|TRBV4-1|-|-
TGCGCCAGCAGCCAAGTACAGGCCAGCTCCTACGAGCAGTACTTC
CASSQVQASSYEQYF
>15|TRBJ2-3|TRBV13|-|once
TGTGCCAGCAGCTTATTCGCGGAAAGCACAGATACGCAGTATTTT
CASSLFAESTDTQYF
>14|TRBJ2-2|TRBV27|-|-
TGTGCCAGCTCGGCCGTTATCCTCCCCGGGGAGCTGTTTTTT
CASSAVILPGELFF
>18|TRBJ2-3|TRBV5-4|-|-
TGTGCCAGCAGCTTGGATCGGGTTTATATGGGGAGCAGAGATACGCAGTATTTT
CASSLDRVYMGSRDTQYF
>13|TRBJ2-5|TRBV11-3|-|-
TGTGCCAGCAGCCCCCGGACCGAAGAGACCCAGTACTTC
CASSPRTEETQYF
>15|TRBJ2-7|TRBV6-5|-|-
TGTGCCAGCAGCAAGGCCGGGACCAACGTATACGAGCAGTACTTC
CASSKAGTNVYEQYF
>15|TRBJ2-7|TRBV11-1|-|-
TGTGCCAGCAGCTTATGGGGTGGGTCAGCCTACGAGCAGTACTTC
CASSLWGGSAYEQYF
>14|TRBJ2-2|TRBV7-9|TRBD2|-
TGTGCCAGCAGCTCAAGCGGGAGCCCCGGGGAGCTGTTTTTT
CASSSSGSPGELFF
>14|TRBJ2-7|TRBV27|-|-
TGTGCCAGCAGTTTAAGAGGCAGGGCGGACGAGCAGTACTTC
CASSLRGRADEQYF
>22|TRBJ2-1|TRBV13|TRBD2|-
TGTGCCAGCAGCTTACCCAACCCCACTAGCGGGATTGCTCTGGACTCCTACAATGAGCAGTTCTTC
CASSLPNPTSGIALDSYNEQFF
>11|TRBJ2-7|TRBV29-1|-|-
TGCAGCGTAGCGGGCCTCTACGAGCAGTACTTC
CSVAGLYEQYF
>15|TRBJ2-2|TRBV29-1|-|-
TGCAGCGTTGAAGATCCGGGCAGTAACACCGGGGAGCTGTTTTTT
CSVEDPGSNTGELFF
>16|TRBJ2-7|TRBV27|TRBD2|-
TGTGCCAGCAGTTTAAGGGCTAGCGGGGCCTCCTACGAGCAGTACTTC
CASSLRASGASYEQYF
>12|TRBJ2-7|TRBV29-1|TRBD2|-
TGCAGCGTTCGGACTAGCTCGAACGAGCAGTACTTC
CSVRTSSNEQYF
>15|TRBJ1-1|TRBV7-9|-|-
TGTGCCAGCAGCTTAGCGCAGGGATTTTCGCGTGAAGCTTTCTTT
CASSLAQGFSREAFF
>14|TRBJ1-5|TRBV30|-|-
TGTGCCTGGAAAATCAGGTATAGCAATCAGCCCCAGCATTTT
CAWKIRYSNQPQHF
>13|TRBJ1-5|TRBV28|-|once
TGTGCCAGCAGTTTCTATGGGAAACAGCCCCAGCATTTT
CASSFYGKQPQHF
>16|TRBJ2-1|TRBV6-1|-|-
TGTGCCAGCAGTGAAGCGCTTGTCCTAGCAGGCGATGAGCAGTTCTTC
CASSEALVLAGDEQFF
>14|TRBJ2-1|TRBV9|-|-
TGTGCCAGCAGCGTAGGGAGGGGGAAAGACGAGCAGTTCTTC
CASSVGRGKDEQFF
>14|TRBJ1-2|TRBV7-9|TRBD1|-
TGTGCCAGCAGCTCCGGGACAGGGGGCAATGGCTACACCTTC
CASSSGTGGNGYTF
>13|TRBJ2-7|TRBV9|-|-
TGTGCCAGCAGCCCAGGGGCAGACTACGAGCAGTACTTC
CASSPGADYEQYF
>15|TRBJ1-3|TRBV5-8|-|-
TGTGCCAGCAGCTTGGACGTCCTCTCTGGAAACACCATATATTTT
CASSLDVLSGNTIYF
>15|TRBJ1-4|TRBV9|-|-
TGTGCCAGCAGCGTCAGACCGGGACCTAATGAAAAACTGTTTTTT
CASSVRPGPNEKLFF
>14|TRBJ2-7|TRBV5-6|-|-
TGTGCCAGCACCAAGGGGGGTACAACCTACGAGCAGTACTTC
CASTKGGTTYEQYF
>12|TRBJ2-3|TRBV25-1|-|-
TGTGCCAGCAGTGTTGTGTCAGATACGCAGTATTTT
CASSVVSDTQYF
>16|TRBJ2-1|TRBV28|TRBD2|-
TGTGCCAGCAGTTTCCCCGGGACTAGCGGATTTAATGAGCAGTTCTTC
CASSFPGTSGFNEQFF
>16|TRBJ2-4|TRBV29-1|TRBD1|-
TGCAGCGGACGACGACGAAGGGGGCTGGGCAAAAACATTCAGTACTTC
CSGRRRRGLGKNIQYF
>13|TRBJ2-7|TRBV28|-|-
TGTGCCAGCAGTTTACTCACGCGGGACGAGCAGTACTTC
CASSLLTRDEQYF
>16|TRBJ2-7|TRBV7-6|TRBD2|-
TGTGCCAGCAGCCGCACCCGTAGCGGGAGCTTCTACGAGCAGTACTTC
CASSRTRSGSFYEQYF
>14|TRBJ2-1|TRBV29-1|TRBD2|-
TGCAGCGTTGCCCTAGCGGGAGCCTACAATGAGCAGTTCTTC
CSVALAGAYNEQFF
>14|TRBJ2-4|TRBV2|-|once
TGTGCCAGCATGGGGGCTTTAGCCAAAAACATTCAGTACTTC
CASMGALAKNIQYF
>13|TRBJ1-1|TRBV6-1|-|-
TGTGCCAGCTCCCGACCGGGGTTGGGAGGAGCTTTCTTT
CASSRPGLGGAFF
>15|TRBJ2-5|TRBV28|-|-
TGTGCCAGCAGTATAAGCCTTAGGGGTGGAGAGACCCAGTACTTC
CASSISLRGGETQYF
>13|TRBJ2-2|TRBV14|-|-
TGTGCCAGCAGCCAAGTCCGGGTCGGGGAGCTGTTTTTT
CASSQVRVGELFF
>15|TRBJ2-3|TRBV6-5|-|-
TGTGCCAGCACCCCCCTGGAGGGGGCCAGAGATACGCAGTATTTT
CASTPLEGARDTQYF
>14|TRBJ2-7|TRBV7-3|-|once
TGTGCCAGCAGCTCAGGGAGCAGGTCCTACGAGCAGTACTTC
CASSSGSRSYEQYF
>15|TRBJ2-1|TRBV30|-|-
TGTGCCTGGAGTATGGACATGGGTAGCCTCGATGAGCAGTTCTTC
CAWSMDMGSLDEQFF
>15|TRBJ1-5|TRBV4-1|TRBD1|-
TGCGCCAGCAGCCAAGACCTAAACAGGGGTCAGCCCCAGCATTTT
CASSQDLNRGQPQHF